These 24 T cell receptor beta chains share one sample of origin, sequenced in a study of yellow fever vaccine responses in identical twins. TCRdb fed the RT-PCR reads into MiXCR, producing one record per CDR3 protein. Here the sample spans tens of thousands of distinct CDR3 sequences, over 75% being singletons. The specimen comprised T cells from blood (PBMCs), unsorted or a sorted subset (not recorded which), sampled before or after yellow fever vaccination (not recorded which). These receptors were obtained from a young woman who received the yellow fever vaccine.

The chain joins TRBV18 to TRBJ2-7; D not certain. The CDR3 covers 13 residues. CDR1 is KGHSH and CDR2 is LQKENI in the germline V gene. V gave up 4 bases and J gave up 0 bases, with 7 bases separating them. CDR3 region: CASSQGPSYEQYF. CDR3 sequence (DNA): TGTGCCAGCTCACAGGGCCCCTCCTACGAGCAGTACTTC.

This clonotype appeared a few times. V is TRBV10-3 and J is TRBJ2-1; no reliable D call. The V gene's germline CDR1 is ENHRY and CDR2 SYGVKD. Trimming took 4 bases from V and 0 from J, leaving 10 bases between them. This CDR3 is built from 15 residues. DNA for the CDR3: TGTGCCATCAGTGGGTGGAGCGCCTCCTACAATGAGCAGTTCTTC. It is translated as CAISGWSASYNEQFF.

CDR3: CASSQELAGTGELFF. In DNA, the CDR3 is TGTGCCAGCAGCCAAGAACTAGCGGGCACCGGGGAGCTGTTTTTT. The chain employs TRBV4-2 and TRBJ2-2; 9 positions match TRBD2. The ends lost 0 bases at V and 4 bases at J; junction bases unmatched: 0. The CDR3 totals 15 residues. Looked up from germline, CDR1 is LGHNA and CDR2 is YNFKEQ.

The rearrangement links TRBV12-3 or TRBV12-4 to TRBJ2-3; TRBD2 matches 7 bases. With 7 bases clipped from V and 6 bases from J, the junction kept 13 bases outside the gene matches. This CDR3 has 15 amino acids. DNA of the CDR3: TGTGCCAGCACCCCCTGGGGGGGGAGCGCCGATACGCAGTATTTT. Amino acid sequence: CASTPWGGSADTQYF.

The gene calls are TRBV29-1 and TRBJ1-2; D unresolved. The V end was cut by 2 bases, the J end by 0 bases, with 10 bases between. Germline V CDR1 and CDR2: SQVTM, ANQGSEA. This CDR3 contains 14 residues. In DNA form, the CDR3 reads TGCAGCGTTGAACCCGACGGGTCTAACTATGGCTACACCTTC. This gives the protein CSVEPDGSNYGYTF.

The chain couples TRBV12-3 or TRBV12-4 to TRBJ2-5; unclear D gene. Trimming stripped 3 bases from V and 1 base from J, with 3 bases between. This CDR3 region has 12 residues. Written as DNA, the CDR3 is TGTGCCAGCAGTTTCGGCCAAGAGACCCAGTACTTC. Translated: CASSFGQETQYF.

The chain uses TRBV5-6 and TRBJ2-1; D gene ambiguous. The CDR3 is 12 residues long. The germline V and J ends were trimmed by 1 base and 9 bases, with 8 bases remaining between them. Germline CDR1 SGHDT, CDR2 YYEEEE. Written as DNA, the CDR3 is TGTGCCAGCAGCTTGTTCAGCGTTGAGCAGTTCTTC. It codes for CASSLFSVEQFF.

V is TRBV4-2 and J is TRBJ1-1; 7 nucleotides match TRBD1. V was clipped by 1 base and J by 0 bases; unmatched bases: 2. Germline V gene lookup returns CDR1 LGHNA and CDR2 YNFKEQ. The CDR3 runs 15 residues. The CDR3 region has the DNA TGTGCCAGCAGCCAAGGTACAGGGGTGAACACTGAAGCTTTCTTT. As protein: CASSQGTGVNTEAFF.

The chain carries TRBV6-5 and TRBJ1-2, with a weak D call TRBD1 (6 bases). Per the germline V gene, CDR1 is MNHEY and CDR2 is SVGAGI. This CDR3 comprises 14 residues. Trimming removed 0 bases at V and 7 bases at J, with 12 bases between. The CDR3 bases are TGTGCCAGCAGTTACTCAGCAGGGGAGGGTGGCTACACCTTC. This sequence encodes CASSYSAGEGGYTF.

This chain joins TRBV5-1 and TRBJ1-2; D may be TRBD1 (5 bases). With 4 bases removed from V and 8 bases from J, the gap between germline ends came to 15 bases. This CDR3 has 13 residues. Germline values: CDR1 SGHRS, CDR2 YFSETQ. The CDR3 nucleotides read TGCGCCAGCAGCAGTGGGGGTGACGTCGGCTACACCTTC. Protein: CASSSGGDVGYTF. The whole variable domain, filled in from reference TRBV5-1 and TRBJ1-2, reads KAGVTQTPRYLIKTRGQQVTLSCSPISGHRSVSWYQQTPGQGLQFLFEYFSETQRNKGNFPGRFSGRQFSNSRSEMNVSTLELGDSALYLCASSSGGDVGYTFGSGTRLTVV.

This clonotype turned up a few times. V and J are TRBV4-2 and TRBJ2-1; possible D gene TRBD2, 5 bases. Germline values: CDR1 LGHNA, CDR2 YNFKEQ. The CDR3 runs 13 residues. Trimming shortened V by 4 bases and J by 4 bases, and 8 bases separated the two germline ends. For the CDR3, the DNA is TGTGCCAGCAGCCGAGGACTGTACAATGAGCAGTTCTTC. This gives the protein CASSRGLYNEQFF.

This chain uses TRBV12-5 with TRBJ2-3; D is unresolved. The germline V gene has CDR1 LGHNT and CDR2 FRNRAP. V shed 1 base and J shed 3 bases, with 5 bases lying between them. This CDR3 is built from 13 residues. The CDR3 reads CASGLGGTDTQYF. DNA of the CDR3: TGTGCTAGTGGTTTGGGGGGTACAGATACGCAGTATTTT.

V is TRBV15 and J is TRBJ2-1; D is tentatively TRBD1 or TRBD2 (5 bases each). Between the trimmed V and J ends, which lost 1 base and 6 bases, there was a span of 13 bases. This CDR3 region has 15 residues. The germline CDR1 and CDR2 sequences are LNHNV and YYDKDF (reference sequence). The CDR3 region is CATSRVRDGGNEQFF. CDR3 coding DNA: TGTGCCACCAGCAGAGTCCGGGACGGCGGCAATGAGCAGTTCTTC.

The chain links TRBV27 to TRBJ2-7; TRBD1 matches at 7 bases. Germline values: CDR1 MNHEY, CDR2 SMNVEV (reference sequence). V trimming: 6 bases; J trimming: 6 bases; junction bases outside the gene matches: 8. This CDR3 is 13 amino acids long. CDR3: CASRNRGGGEQYF. Here the CDR3 DNA reads TGTGCCAGCAGAAACAGGGGTGGGGGCGAGCAGTACTTC.

The V gene is TRBV13, the J gene TRBJ1-2, with no clear D. V dropped 8 bases and J dropped 0 bases, with 22 bases sitting between them. The germline gives CDR1 PRHDT, CDR2 FYEKMQ (reference sequence). The CDR3 sequence is 17 residues long. CDR3 coding DNA: TGTGCCAGCTCTCCCGCCCGCGACGGCTCATCTAACTATGGCTACACCTTC. Protein product: CASSPARDGSSNYGYTF.

The CDR3 region is CASTGNTDTQYF. The CDR3 DNA sequence: TGTGCCAGCACTGGTAACACAGATACGCAGTATTTT. The chain carries TRBV6-1 and TRBJ2-3, with D hard to call. CDR3 length: 12 residues. Trimming cost V 7 bases and J 2 bases, with 7 bases left between them. Per germline, CDR1 MNHNS and CDR2 SASEGT.

This chain links TRBV4-3 with TRBJ2-3; 8 positions agree with TRBD1. CDR3 length equals 16 residues. Per germline, CDR1 LGHNA and CDR2 YSLEER. The junction had 7 bases not matched to a gene; V was cut back by 1 base and J by 4 bases. The DNA of the CDR3 is TGCGCCAGCAGCCAAGGGCAGGGGGCTATGGCAGATACGCAGTATTTT. Translated, it gives CASSQGQGAMADTQYF.

V usage is TRBV18 and J usage is TRBJ1-1; tentative D call: TRBD1 (5 bases). This CDR3 has 15 residues. The ends were cut back, 6 bases at V and 1 base at J, with 15 bases in the middle. In germline, CDR1 is KGHSH, CDR2 LQKENI. CDR3 coding DNA: TGTGCCAGCTCGCCAAGGGGACCAGAGAACACTGAAGCTTTCTTT. Encoded protein: CASSPRGPENTEAFF.

The J gene is TRBJ2-1, the V gene TRBV24-1; D remains unclear. Germline V lookup: CDR1 KGHDR, CDR2 SFDVKD. This CDR3 has 11 amino acids. Trimming pared 10 bases from V and 5 bases from J, leaving 8 bases between. CDR3 in amino acids: CATAVNNEQFF. The DNA of the CDR3 is TGTGCCACTGCGGTAAACAATGAGCAGTTCTTC.

This clonotype was found once. The V gene is TRBV6-1, the J gene TRBJ2-1, with 11 bases aligning to TRBD2. From germline, CDR1 is MNHNS and CDR2 SASEGT. The J segment lost 1 base and the V segment lost 6 bases, leaving 5 bases of the junction unmatched. The CDR3 is 16 residues long. The CDR3 loop is CASSTGLADSYNEQFF. In nucleotides, the CDR3 is TGTGCCAGCAGCACGGGACTAGCGGATTCCTACAATGAGCAGTTCTTC.

This clonotype was observed once. The chain combines TRBV18 with TRBJ2-1; 13 positions agree with TRBD2. The V gene end was trimmed by 6 bases and the J gene end by 6 bases; junction bases not matched to a gene: 2. The V gene's germline CDR1 is KGHSH and CDR2 LQKENI. This CDR3 contains 14 residues. The CDR3 loop reads CASSGLAGFNEQFF. The CDR3 DNA reads TGTGCCAGCTCGGGACTAGCGGGATTCAATGAGCAGTTCTTC.

V and J are TRBV11-1 and TRBJ1-5; possibly TRBD1 for D (5 bases). Trimming cost V 3 bases and J 7 bases, with 13 bases left between them. Germline V lookup: CDR1 SGHAT, CDR2 FQDESV (reference sequence). The CDR3 has 14 residues. CDR3 region: CASSLGQGEQPQHF. The DNA for the CDR3 is TGTGCCAGCAGCTTGGGGCAGGGTGAACAGCCCCAGCATTTT.

The CDR3 sequence is CATSRDHLAGDTGELFF. For the CDR3, the DNA is TGTGCCACCAGCAGAGATCATCTAGCGGGAGACACCGGGGAGCTGTTTTTT. The J gene is TRBJ2-2, the V gene TRBV15, with 10 positions matching TRBD2. Germline loops: CDR1 LNHNV, CDR2 YYDKDF (reference sequence). The trim removed 0 bases at V and 3 bases at J, leaving 4 bases unmatched. This CDR3 is 17 amino acids long.

The chain couples TRBV5-1 to TRBJ2-7, with D perhaps matching TRBD1 (6 bases). The CDR3 extends over 15 amino acids. Germline V gives CDR1 SGHRS, CDR2 YFSETQ. Trimming left V 4 bases short and J 0 bases short, with 14 bases between. DNA for the CDR3: TGCGCCAGCAGCGTATCCGGGACATTCTCCTACGAGCAGTACTTC. It translates to CASSVSGTFSYEQYF.